This is a list of T cell receptor beta chains from one sample in a study of PD-1 blockade in classical Hodgkin lymphoma. Here immunoSEQ multiplex PCR was the method, and the copy in TCRdb shows in-frame clones only, minus some. The profile shows some 8,000 clones, 77% of them singletons. The sample consisted of CD8+ T cells from blood, taken before the fourth cycle of nivolumab. These receptors were obtained from a human donor with classical Hodgkin lymphoma. CDR3s include the opening cysteine and the closing phenylalanine or tryptophan. Fields, in order: J gene, clone size, D gene, V gene, CDR3 protein, CDR3 DNA. The D gene is left open where the match is weak. Size is omitted from some rows. Given values are once, few, many or a class for expanded clones.

>TRBJ2-2|NA|NA|TRBV9
CASSVGGGNTGELFF
TGTGCCAGCAGCGTAGGTGGGGGGAACACCGGGGAGCTGTTTTTT
>TRBJ2-6|NA|NA|TRBV6-6
CASSYGNVLTF
TGTGCCAGCAGTTACGGCAACGTCCTGACTTTC
>TRBJ2-1|NA|NA|TRBV28
CASSPADNEQFF
TGTGCCAGCAGTCCAGCTGACAATGAGCAGTTCTTC
>TRBJ1-4|NA|TRBD1|TRBV5-1
CASRGRTGAVEKLFF
TGCGCCAGCAGGGGCCGGACAGGGGCGGTTGAAAAACTGTTTTTT
>TRBJ2-7|NA|TRBD1|TRBV25-1
CASIKVVCRDSPYEQYF
TGTGCCAGCATTAAGGTTGTTTGCCGGGACAGCCCATACGAGCAGTACTTC
>TRBJ2-7|NA|NA|TRBV18
CASSRQPTSYEQYF
TGTGCCAGCTCACGTCAACCGACGTCCTACGAGCAGTACTTC
>TRBJ2-7|NA|NA|TRBV27
CASSSTHILGHPYEQYF
TGTGCCAGCAGTTCGACCCACATCCTGGGACATCCCTACGAGCAGTACTTC
>TRBJ2-2|NA|NA|TRBV9
CASSVDVLRTGELFF
TGTGCCAGCAGCGTAGATGTATTGAGGACCGGGGAGCTGTTTTTT
>TRBJ1-1|NA|NA|TRBV6-5
CASSYTWDPNTEAFF
TGTGCCAGCAGTTACACCTGGGACCCGAACACTGAAGCTTTCTTT
>TRBJ2-7|large|TRBD1|TRBV9
CASGTGNHEQYF
TGTGCCAGCGGGACAGGGAACCACGAGCAGTACTTC
>TRBJ2-3|NA|NA|TRBV5-4
CASSQYGAPNPFTDTQYF
TGTGCCAGCAGCCAATACGGGGCTCCCAACCCCTTCACAGATACGCAGTATTTT
>TRBJ1-2|few|NA|TRBV6-1
CASSGSGYGYTF
TGTGCCAGCAGTGGAAGCGGCTATGGCTACACCTTC
>TRBJ1-5|NA|NA|TRBV28
CASSSTGIGGIQPQHF
TGTGCCAGCAGCTCCACAGGGATTGGTGGGATTCAGCCCCAGCATTTT
>TRBJ2-3|NA|NA|TRBV6-1
CASSERTAYTDTQYF
TGTGCCAGCAGTGAACGGACAGCATACACAGATACGCAGTATTTT
>TRBJ2-1|NA|NA|TRBV27
CASSFVSGNEQFF
TGTGCCAGCAGTTTTGTATCGGGCAATGAGCAGTTCTTC
>TRBJ2-7|NA|NA|TRBV5-1
CASSLELGTPHEQYF
TGCGCCAGCAGCCTGGAGTTGGGGACCCCCCACGAGCAGTACTTC
>TRBJ2-7|NA|TRBD2|TRBV7-9
CAIPGRLAGEQYF
TGTGCCATCCCAGGGCGGCTAGCGGGCGAGCAGTACTTC
>TRBJ2-1|NA|NA|TRBV9
CASSVDGTGYNEQFF
TGTGCCAGCAGCGTAGATGGGACTGGATACAATGAGCAGTTCTTC
>TRBJ1-4|few|NA|TRBV4-2
CASSPVIGGRSTNEKLFF
TGTGCCAGCAGCCCAGTTATTGGGGGACGTTCAACTAATGAAAAACTGTTTTTT
>TRBJ1-1|NA|NA|TRBV5-8
CASSLNPDSEAFF
TGTGCCAGCAGCTTGAACCCCGACAGTGAAGCTTTCTTT
>TRBJ1-6|NA|NA|TRBV7-9
CASSRRESGSYNSPLHF
TGTGCCAGCAGCCGCAGGGAGTCCGGCTCCTATAATTCACCCCTCCACTTT
>TRBJ1-6|NA|NA|TRBV9
CASSVENNSPLHF
TGTGCCAGCAGCGTAGAGAATAATTCACCCCTCCACTTT
>TRBJ2-5|once|NA|TRBV30
CAWSVSGREQYF
TGTGCCTGGAGTGTATCAGGGAGAGAGCAGTACTTC
>TRBJ1-2|NA|NA|TRBV11-2
CASNRVFGYGYTF
TGTGCCAGCAACCGGGTCTTCGGTTATGGCTACACCTTC
>TRBJ2-3|NA|TRBD1|TRBV6-5
CASSYVRGQNTQYF
TGTGCCAGCAGTTACGTCAGGGGGCAAAATACGCAGTATTTT
>TRBJ1-3|few|NA|TRBV9
CASSKDSGNTIYF
TGTGCCAGCAGCAAGGACAGTGGAAACACCATATATTTT
>TRBJ2-1|NA|TRBD1|TRBV7-9
CASSSIVGQGGLGEQFF
TGTGCCAGCAGCTCCATAGTGGGACAGGGAGGCTTGGGTGAGCAGTTCTTC
>TRBJ1-5|few|NA|TRBV6-1
CASSEWRWHNQPQHF
TGTGCCAGCAGTGAATGGCGGTGGCACAATCAGCCCCAGCATTTT
>TRBJ2-7|NA|NA|TRBV5-6
CASSLEGPLISYEQYF
TGTGCCAGCAGCTTGGAAGGGCCCTTAATCTCCTACGAGCAGTACTTC
>TRBJ2-7|NA|TRBD2|TRBV7-8
CASSLGPPIAGGSYEQYF
TGTGCCAGCAGCTTAGGCCCCCCCATAGCGGGGGGTTCCTACGAGCAGTACTTC
>TRBJ1-1|NA|NA|TRBV4-3
CASSPVWGRDSGTEAFF
TGCGCCAGCAGCCCTGTCTGGGGCAGGGATTCGGGCACTGAAGCTTTCTTT
>TRBJ2-7|NA|NA|TRBV2
CASNIPWPPTGSYEQYF
TGTGCCAGCAATATCCCTTGGCCCCCTACAGGGAGTTACGAGCAGTACTTC
>TRBJ2-1|NA|NA|TRBV11-2
CASRGGSYNEQFF
TGTGCCAGCAGGGGGGGTTCCTACAATGAGCAGTTCTTC
>TRBJ2-7|few|TRBD2|TRBV10-3
CAISSSGRANSYEQYF
TGTGCCATCAGTTCTAGCGGGAGGGCGAACTCCTACGAGCAGTACTTC
>TRBJ2-1|NA|NA|TRBV28
CASRRFGVHSSYNEQFF
TGTGCCAGCAGGCGGTTTGGTGTTCATAGCTCCTACAATGAGCAGTTCTTC
>TRBJ1-2|NA|NA|TRBV11-1
CASSLDREEHGYTF
TGTGCCAGCAGCTTAGATAGGGAAGAACATGGCTACACCTTC
>TRBJ2-7|NA|NA|TRBV5-4
CASSLTRTTYEQYF
TGTGCCAGCAGCTTAACTCGGACGACCTACGAGCAGTACTTC
>TRBJ2-7|NA|NA|TRBV18
CASSRGPGGEQYF
TGTGCCAGCTCACGTGGTCCCGGGGGCGAGCAGTACTTC
>TRBJ2-7|NA|TRBD1|TRBV27
CASSFTGQGMYEQYF
TGTGCCAGCAGTTTTACCGGACAGGGCATGTACGAGCAGTACTTC
>TRBJ2-3|NA|NA|TRBV9
CASSVTQGLRLTDTQYF
TGTGCCAGCAGCGTAACCCAGGGGCTGCGGCTCACAGATACGCAGTATTTT
>TRBJ2-7|NA|NA|TRBV5-6
CASSLGGGYEQYF
TGTGCCAGCAGCTTGGGGGGCGGCTACGAGCAGTACTTC
>TRBJ2-3|NA|NA|TRBV12-5
CASGSVIVRTDTQYF
TGTGCTAGTGGTTCGGTAATAGTGCGCACAGATACGCAGTATTTT
>TRBJ2-7|NA|NA|TRBV28
CAISSTADKKQYF
TGTGCCATCTCGTCGACAGCAGACAAAAAGCAGTACTTC
>TRBJ2-7|NA|TRBD2|TRBV19
CASSIDPLAGTYEQYF
TGTGCCAGTAGTATAGATCCACTAGCGGGAACCTACGAGCAGTACTTC
>TRBJ2-3|NA|NA|TRBV7-3
CASSFQGDTQYF
TGTGCCAGCAGCTTCCAGGGAGATACGCAGTATTTT
>TRBJ2-3|NA|TRBD2|TRBV9
CASSPLGLAGGATDTQYF
TGTGCCAGCAGCCCCCTCGGGCTAGCGGGAGGGGCTACAGATACGCAGTATTTT
>TRBJ2-7|NA|NA|TRBV5-4
CASTKNGGQSTYEQYF
TGTGCCAGCACCAAAAACGGGGGCCAATCGACCTACGAGCAGTACTTC
>TRBJ2-7|NA|NA|TRBV27
CASSLFTGRSYEQYF
TGTGCCAGCAGCCTATTTACAGGCAGGTCCTACGAGCAGTACTTC
>TRBJ2-7|NA|TRBD2|TRBV27
CASSPRLAGPTYEQYF
TGTGCCAGCAGTCCCCGGCTAGCGGGTCCAACCTACGAGCAGTACTTC
>TRBJ1-6|NA|NA|TRBV6-5
CASSLNSYNSPLHF
TGTGCCAGCAGTTTGAACTCCTATAATTCACCCCTCCACTTT
>TRBJ2-3|NA|NA|TRBV7-2
CASSLGGSRTDTQYF
TGTGCCAGCAGCTTAGGCGGATCACGCACAGATACGCAGTATTTT
>TRBJ2-7|once|NA|TRBV30
CAWSPTNTYEQYF
TGTGCCTGGAGCCCGACGAACACCTACGAGCAGTACTTC
>TRBJ2-2|NA|TRBD2|TRBV7-8
CASSLGRLAAANTGELFF
TGTGCCAGCAGCTTAGGGAGACTAGCGGCAGCGAACACCGGGGAGCTGTTTTTT